These 14 T cell receptor beta chains came from one sample sequenced in a study of T cell responses to AZD1222 COVID-19 vaccine. Profiling relied on immunoSEQ multiplex PCR, and the TCRdb table lists in-frame clones only, not all of them. The sample has 90,000 or so clones; approximately 90% are singletons. This specimen was peripheral blood, taken on day 0 of AZD1222 vaccination. The receptors were sampled from an adult in good health.

This rearrangement joins TRBV28 to TRBJ1-2; possible D gene TRBD1, 5 bases. The length of the CDR3 is 13 residues. Trimming removed 7 bases from V and 4 bases from J, with 13 bases in between. The germline gives CDR1 MDHEN, CDR2 SYDVKM. The CDR3 loop is CASTSPGPYGYTF. CDR3 DNA sequence: TGTGCCAGCACCTCACCGGGACCCTATGGCTACACCTTC.

The chain is built from TRBV10-3 and TRBJ2-1; 7 bases fit TRBD2. The CDR3 runs to 14 residues. The J segment lost 6 bases and the V segment lost 4 bases, leaving 6 bases of the junction unmatched. CDR1 and CDR2 (germline): ENHRY, SYGVKD. Here the CDR3 DNA reads TGTGCCATCAGTGGATGGGGCGGGGGCAATGAGCAGTTCTTC. Protein sequence: CAISGWGGGNEQFF.

The CDR3 region has the DNA TGTGCCGGGTCGCTTACAGGTCTCGAGACCCAGTACTTC. Residues: CAGSLTGLETQYF. The V and J genes are TRBV21-1 and TRBJ2-5; the table's D call, TRBD1, was not checked against the DNA. TRBV21-1 is a pseudogene. The CDR3 covers 13 residues.

J is TRBJ2-7 and V is TRBV5-4, with a tentative D call TRBD1 (5 bases). The CDR3 covers 15 residues. The ends were cut back, 4 bases at V and 0 bases at J, with 14 bases in the middle. Germline V gene data show CDR1 as SGHNT and CDR2 as YYREEE (reference sequence). CDR3 DNA: TGTGCCAGCAGCCCCGATGGGGCCCTCTCCTACGAGCAGTACTTC. Protein sequence: CASSPDGALSYEQYF.

As for this clone: In the same sample, other DNA sequences code for this CDR3. This chain connects TRBV7-2 to TRBJ2-2, with 9 bases lining up with TRBD2. The germline CDR1 and CDR2 sequences are SGHTA and FQGNSA. V lost 1 base and J lost 2; bases outside the gene matches: 5. The CDR3 is 17 residues long. This CDR3 reads CASSLGISGGNTGELFF. The CDR3, as DNA: TGTGCCAGCAGCTTAGGCATTAGCGGGGGTAACACCGGGGAGCTGTTTTTT.

This chain joins TRBV9 and TRBJ1-5; a possible D gene is TRBD1 (6 bases). Germline CDR1 SGDLS, CDR2 YYNGEE. The CDR3 extends over 13 amino acids. V lost 2 bases and J 9 bases, leaving 12 bases between the germline ends. The CDR3 DNA reads TGTGCCAGCAGCGTGGGGGGCCTGGGGCCCCAGCATTTT. It translates to CASSVGGLGPQHF.

J is TRBJ1-5 and V is TRBV19; a possible D gene is TRBD1 (6 bases). Germline loops: CDR1 LNHDA, CDR2 SQIVND (reference sequence). This CDR3 has 15 residues. Trimming took off 6 bases at V and 2 bases at J, with 14 bases between the two ends. CDR3 nucleotide sequence: TGTGCCAGTAGGAGAGGGGGGAGGGGCAATCAGCCCCAGCATTTT. Its protein is CASRRGGRGNQPQHF.

The rearrangement uses TRBV5-1 and TRBJ1-1; TRBD1 aligns across 9 bases. The V segment lost 10 bases and the J segment 7 bases; nucleotides outside the gene matches: 14. CDR1 and CDR2 from the germline V gene are SGHRS and YFSETQ. The CDR3 sequence is 14 residues long. The CDR3, as DNA: TGCGCCTCCTCTCGGACAGGGGCTTCTCTTGAAGCTTTCTTT. This gives the protein CASSRTGASLEAFF.

This sequence joins TRBV4-2 and TRBJ1-1, with D maybe TRBD1 (5 bases). With 3 bases removed from V and 3 bases from J, the gap between germline ends came to 14 bases. The CDR3 contains 15 residues. Germline loops: CDR1 LGHNA, CDR2 YNFKEQ. CDR3 bases: TGTGCCAGCAGCCACGGGGGGAGCGGGGACACTGAAGCTTTCTTT. This codes for CASSHGGSGDTEAFF.

This sequence joins TRBV7-3 and TRBJ2-1; D gene ambiguous. Germline V gene lookup returns CDR1 SGHTA and CDR2 FQGTGA. The CDR3 contains 13 residues. The V gene lost 0 bases and the J gene lost 9 bases, with 9 bases spanning the gap. The CDR3 region is CASSLTWSSEQFF. The CDR3 DNA sequence: TGTGCCAGCAGCTTAACGTGGAGTTCTGAGCAGTTCTTC.

The chain has TRBV10-3 and TRBJ2-2; D may be TRBD2 (5 bases). CDR3 length: 12 amino acids. Trimming left V 4 bases short and J 7 bases short, with 7 bases between. Germline CDR1 ENHRY, CDR2 SYGVKD. CDR3 protein: CAISGGVGELFF. The CDR3 DNA reads as TGTGCCATCAGTGGGGGAGTCGGGGAGCTGTTTTTT.

The rearrangement links TRBV28 to TRBJ2-7; D is unresolved. V was shortened by 7 bases and J by 3 bases, with 16 bases between the two germline ends. The germline gives CDR1 MDHEN, CDR2 SYDVKM. The CDR3 is 14 residues long. CDR3 sequence: CASTAGPTGYEQYF. DNA of the CDR3: TGTGCCAGCACCGCCGGGCCCACGGGCTACGAGCAGTACTTC.

The gene calls are TRBV10-3 and TRBJ1-5; TRBD1 might be the D (6 bases). Germline loops: CDR1 ENHRY, CDR2 SYGVKD. V shed 4 bases and J shed 3 bases, with 10 bases lying between them. There are 14 residues in the CDR3. Here the CDR3 reads CAISATGNNQPQHF. DNA for the CDR3: TGTGCCATCAGTGCAACAGGGAACAATCAGCCCCAGCATTTT.

J is TRBJ2-5 and V is TRBV4-3; 12 positions agree with TRBD2. Germline V gene data show CDR1 as LGHNA and CDR2 as YSLEER. After removal of 2 bases from V and 0 bases from J, the junction contained 4 bases not matched to a gene. The CDR3 totals 17 residues. The CDR3 DNA reads TGCGCCAGCAGCCAAACAGGGACTAGCGGGCACCAAGAGACCCAGTACTTC. It is translated as CASSQTGTSGHQETQYF.